The rows below give T cell receptor beta chains drawn from one sample of a study of T cell changes during pregnancy in multiple sclerosis. Produced via immunoSEQ multiplex PCR; TCRdb's table is partial and in-frame only. The sample lists some 30,000 clones, 90% occurring once. Sequencing used CD4+ T cells from peripheral blood mononuclear cells, obtained in the third trimester of pregnancy. These receptors were taken from a female donor in good health, enrolled as a control in a pregnancy study. The CDR3 runs from the conserved cysteine through the conserved F or W. Fields, in order: D gene, V gene, clone size, CDR3 length, J gene, CDR3 DNA, CDR3 protein. The D gene is left open where the match is weak. A clone size is listed for some rows: how often the clone was seen (once, few, many), or a class if it is expanded.

TRBD1,TRBV9,-,15,TRBJ1-2,TGTGCCAGCAGCGTAGGAGGGGACAGGGGACATGGCTACACCTTC,CASSVGGDRGHGYTF
-,TRBV29-1,-,14,TRBJ1-3,TGCAGCGTTGAAGGAAGGTGGAAAGGGGACACCATATATTTT,CSVEGRWKGDTIYF
-,TRBV5-5,-,14,TRBJ2-5,TGTGCCAGCAGCTTACAGGGTCTCCAAGAGACCCAGTACTTC,CASSLQGLQETQYF
-,TRBV10-3,-,15,TRBJ1-2,TGTGCCATCAGTGAGTCGAGGGAGGGGTGGTATGGCTACACCTTC,CAISESREGWYGYTF
-,TRBV6-5,-,12,TRBJ1-2,TGTGCCAGCAGGCGGGGGTACTATGGCTACACCTTC,CASRRGYYGYTF
TRBD1,TRBV7-9,once,14,TRBJ1-2,TGTGCCAGCAGCTTCTATCAGACAGGGATTGGCTACACCTTC,CASSFYQTGIGYTF
-,TRBV28,once,14,TRBJ1-3,TGTGCCAGCAGTCCTACAGTCCCGGGAAACACCATATATTTT,CASSPTVPGNTIYF
TRBD1,TRBV19,-,14,TRBJ1-2,TGTGCCAGTATTTGGACAGGGGGGAACTATGGCTACACCTTC,CASIWTGGNYGYTF
-,TRBV19,-,16,TRBJ2-6,TGTGCCACCGCACCCTGGGGGGTTTCTGGGGCCAACGTCCTGACTTTC,CATAPWGVSGANVLTF
-,TRBV19,-,14,TRBJ2-5,TGTGCCAGTAGCAAAAGGGACACCCAAGAGACCCAGTACTTC,CASSKRDTQETQYF